Following are 7 T cell receptor beta chains from one sample sequenced in a study of T cell repertoires in cytomegalovirus infection. Their recognized antigens are unknown. A single record per CDR3 protein comes from TCRdb applying MiXCR to the reads. This table holds about half a million distinct CDR3 sequences, approximately 42% found once. Sequencing was performed on cultured PBMCs, taken from culture after CMV antigen stimulation. These receptor sequences come from a human donor in good health (CMV status not recorded). Some clones in this sample may be carry-over from other donors' samples.

The genes are TRBV4-1 and TRBJ2-5; D is possibly TRBD1 (7 bases). The CDR3 contains 14 residues. Germline values: CDR1 MGHRA, CDR2 YSYEKL. The germline V and J ends were trimmed by 2 bases and 5 bases, with 12 bases remaining between them. CDR3 loop: CASSQYQGGETQYF. In DNA form, the CDR3 reads TGCGCCAGCAGCCAATACCAGGGGGGTGAGACCCAGTACTTC.

This chain links TRBV6-1 with TRBJ1-6, with D perhaps matching TRBD1 (6 bases). The CDR3 has 17 amino acids. Trimming shortened V by 5 bases and J by 0 bases, and 14 bases separated the two germline ends. Germline lookup yields CDR1 MNHNS and CDR2 SASEGT. This chain's CDR3 is CASSMGGRASYNSPLHF. In nucleotides, the CDR3 is TGTGCCAGCAGTATGGGGGGCAGGGCCTCCTATAATTCACCCCTCCACTTT.

This clonotype showed up many times. This chain joins TRBV7-2 and TRBJ2-5, with TRBD2 identical over 12 bases. The germline V gene has CDR1 SGHTA and CDR2 FQGNSA. CDR3 length: 15 residues. Unmatched junction bases numbered 3, after V lost 2 bases and J lost 5 bases. DNA for the CDR3: TGTGCCAGCAGCTTATCTAGCGGGGGGGCCGAGACCCAGTACTTC. It encodes CASSLSSGGAETQYF.

V usage is TRBV5-4 and J usage is TRBJ2-1; D is perhaps TRBD2 (6 bases). The CDR3 runs 16 residues. Germline V gene lookup returns CDR1 SGHNT and CDR2 YYREEE (reference sequence). Deletions cut 0 bases from V and 6 bases from J, with 16 bases between. The CDR3 protein is CASSLAMASDPNEQFF. As DNA, the CDR3 is TGTGCCAGCAGCTTGGCTATGGCTAGCGACCCCAATGAGCAGTTCTTC.

V gene TRBV7-2 combines with J gene TRBJ2-1; D gene uncertain. The V gene's germline CDR1 is SGHTA and CDR2 FQGNSA. V was pared by 5 bases and J by 1 base, with 9 bases between. The length of the CDR3 is 14 residues. Here the CDR3 reads CASSPTTSYNEQFF. The DNA of the CDR3 is TGTGCCAGCAGCCCTACGACGTCCTACAATGAGCAGTTCTTC.

The chain has TRBV7-2 and TRBJ1-5; D gene ambiguous. The V and J ends lost 3 bases and 8 bases respectively, with 14 bases between them. Germline V gene sequence: CDR1 SGHTA, CDR2 FQGNSA. This CDR3 is 14 amino acids long. CDR3 DNA sequence: TGTGCCAGCAGCTTTGGAGGGCCTCCGGAGCCCCAGCATTTT. Encoded protein: CASSFGGPPEPQHF.

The chain combines TRBV6-1 with TRBJ2-3; D not certain. The CDR3 loop spans 15 amino acids. V was trimmed by 8 bases and J by 0 bases, leaving 15 bases between them. The germline CDR1 and CDR2 sequences are MNHNS and SASEGT. The CDR3 nucleotides are TGTGCCAGCGCCAGAGCAGATATTAGCACAGATACGCAGTATTTT. Its translation is CASARADISTDTQYF.